The 17 T cell receptor beta chains below all came from one sample that was sequenced in a study of T cells after yellow fever vaccination. TCRdb reprocessed the 5' RACE reads with MiXCR, giving one entry per CDR3 protein. The table records around 530,000 distinct CDR3 sequences, about a sixth of them present only once. The sample consisted of PBMCs, taken 5 to 6 days after the first yellow fever vaccination. All receptors derive from a young man who received the YFV17D yellow fever vaccine.

This clonotype was observed a few times. The chain combines TRBV7-9 with TRBJ2-1, with TRBD2 as a possible D gene (6 bases). The V and J ends lost 3 bases and 4 bases respectively, with 13 bases between them. Looked up from germline, CDR1 is SEHNR and CDR2 is FQNEAQ (reference sequence). The CDR3 has 15 residues. The CDR3 DNA reads as TGTGCCAGCAGCTTCCTCGCGGGGCTATACAATGAGCAGTTCTTC. Translating gives CASSFLAGLYNEQFF.

Notes on this clonotype: The junction does not match germline at one end; this may be a read error. V usage is TRBV5-1 and J usage is TRBJ2-5, with 10 bases identical to TRBD2. This CDR3 comprises 15 residues. CDR1 is SGHRS and CDR2 is YFSETQ in the germline V gene. The CDR3 DNA reads TGCGCCAGCAGGCTAGCGGGGGCTTCGCAAGAGACCAAGTACTTC. It specifies CASRLAGASQETKYF.

V usage is TRBV18 and J usage is TRBJ2-7; D perhaps matches TRBD2 (7 bases). V dropped 1 base and J dropped 4 bases, with 11 bases sitting between them. From germline, CDR1 is KGHSH and CDR2 LQKENI. CDR3 size: 14 residues. The CDR3: CASSPQGGAYEQYV. DNA of the CDR3: TGTGCCAGCTCACCACAAGGGGGGGCTTACGAGCAGTACGTC.

The genes are TRBV10-3 and TRBJ2-3; the D gene is possibly TRBD1 (5 bases). Trimming cost V 4 bases and J 0 bases, with 14 bases left between them. The CDR3 extends over 16 amino acids. CDR1 and CDR2 (germline): ENHRY, SYGVKD. CDR3 DNA sequence: TGTGCCATCAGTGGAGTTGGGGCCGCTAGCACAGATACGCAGTATTTT. This translates into CAISGVGAASTDTQYF.

In its sample, this clonotype was seen a few times. The chain carries TRBV25-1 and TRBJ2-3; perhaps TRBD2 as D (6 bases). Trimming stripped 7 bases from V and 6 bases from J, with 11 bases between. Germline values: CDR1 MGHDK, CDR2 SYGVNS. This CDR3 has 12 residues. For the CDR3, the DNA is TGTGCCAGCATCTCGGGGGTGGATACGCAGTATTTT. Translation gives CASISGVDTQYF.

This clonotype has a handful of counts. The chain recombines TRBV27 with TRBJ2-3; unclear D gene. V was clipped by 5 bases and J by 3 bases, with 9 bases between them. This CDR3 is built from 13 residues. Germline V gene data show CDR1 as MNHEY and CDR2 as SMNVEV (reference sequence). CDR3 sequence (DNA): TGTGCCAGCAGTCCCCATACAACAGATACGCAGTATTTT. Translated, it gives CASSPHTTDTQYF.

The chain carries TRBV7-2 and TRBJ1-2, with a possible D match to TRBD1 (5 bases). Deletions cut 3 bases from V and 4 bases from J, with 15 bases between. The CDR3 is 15 amino acids. Germline values: CDR1 SGHTA, CDR2 FQGNSA. The CDR3 spells CASSFRGRVGYGYTF. DNA of the CDR3: TGTGCCAGCAGCTTTAGGGGCAGGGTTGGCTATGGCTACACCTTC. The variable domain in full, with the rest retrieved from reference TRBV7-2 and TRBJ1-2, is GAGVSQSPSNKVTEKGKDVELRCDPISGHTALYWYRQSLGQGLEFLIYFQGNSAPDKSGLPSDRFSAERTGGSVSTLTIQRTQQEDSAVYLCASSFRGRVGYGYTFGSGTRLTVV.

This clonotype occurred a few times. The rearrangement links TRBV7-2 to TRBJ2-5, with a possible D match to TRBD1 (6 bases). With 5 bases removed from V and 5 bases from J, the gap between germline ends came to 15 bases. CDR1 is SGHTA, CDR2 FQGNSA, per germline. The CDR3 length is 14 residues. The CDR3 DNA reads as TGTGCCAGCAGCCCCGGGACAACCTTCGAGACCCAGTACTTC. Its translation is CASSPGTTFETQYF.

This clonotype appeared many times. This rearrangement joins TRBV6-5 to TRBJ2-1; a possible D gene is TRBD1 (6 bases). Germline V lookup: CDR1 MNHEY, CDR2 SVGAGI. V dropped 4 bases and J dropped 10 bases, with 8 bases sitting between them. The CDR3 length is 11 residues. The CDR3 coding sequence is TGTGCCAGCAGTTCCGGGACAGAGCAGTTCTTC. Amino acids: CASSSGTEQFF.

This clonotype was counted ten times or more. One end of the junction is discordant with germline, which a read error may explain. The CDR3 here is CASSLQDTGELFF. CDR3 bases: TGTGCCAGTAGCCTACAGGACACCGGGGAGCTGTTTTTT. The gene calls are TRBV5-1 and TRBJ2-2, with D perhaps TRBD1 (5 bases). The CDR3 spans 13 residues. Germline loops: CDR1 SGHRS, CDR2 YFSETQ.

The chain couples TRBV7-2 to TRBJ1-2; no clear D. Germline CDR1 SGHTA, CDR2 FQGNSA. Trimming pared 3 bases from V and 5 bases from J, leaving 16 bases between. The CDR3 has 15 residues. The CDR3: CASSFLQGSAYGYTF. The CDR3 nucleotides read TGTGCCAGCAGCTTCCTCCAAGGATCGGCGTATGGCTACACCTTC.

The rearrangement uses TRBV20-1 and TRBJ2-2; 8 nucleotides agree with TRBD1. With V trimmed by 6 bases and J by 5 bases, 8 bases remained unmatched. Germline CDR1 is DFQATT and CDR2 is SNEGSKA (reference sequence). CDR3 size: 14 residues. In DNA, the CDR3 is TGCAGTGCGATGCAGGGGGCAGCTACCGGGGAGCTGTTTTTT. Protein: CSAMQGAATGELFF.

This clonotype was recorded at least ten times. DNA for the CDR3: TGTGCCAGCAGCTTTCACACCCTCTCACGAAATGAGCAGTTCTTC. Protein sequence: CASSFHTLSRNEQFF. This chain joins TRBV11-2 and TRBJ2-1; the D is unclear. The length of the CDR3 is 15 residues. CDR1 is SGHAT and CDR2 is FQNNGV in the germline V gene. The germline V and J ends were trimmed by 3 bases and 7 bases, with 16 bases remaining between them.

This clonotype came up a few times. The genes are TRBV12-3 or TRBV12-4 and TRBJ2-2; 7 nucleotides match TRBD2. The CDR3 runs to 15 residues. The junction had 3 bases not matched to a gene; V was cut back by 5 bases and J by 0 bases. In DNA, the CDR3 is TGTGCCAGCAGTGCACTAGCGCCGAACACCGGGGAGCTGTTTTTT. Translated: CASSALAPNTGELFF.

V usage is TRBV29-1 and J usage is TRBJ2-2, with D maybe TRBD1 (5 bases). Germline V gene lookup returns CDR1 SQVTM and CDR2 ANQGSEA. Trimming left V 6 bases short and J 1 base short, with 12 bases between. CDR3 length: 14 residues. CDR3 residues: CSVWTQLNTGELFF. The CDR3 bases are TGCAGCGTCTGGACACAACTGAACACCGGGGAGCTGTTTTTT.

CDR3 residues: CSVVTGVEEKLFF. In DNA, the CDR3 is TGCAGCGTTGTGACAGGGGTTGAAGAAAAACTGTTTTTT. The gene calls are TRBV29-1 and TRBJ1-4, with 8 positions matching TRBD1. Germline CDR1 SQVTM, CDR2 ANQGSEA. Trimming cost V 4 bases and J 8 bases; bases outside gene matches: 6. This CDR3 comprises 13 residues.

The chain is built from TRBV6-1 and TRBJ2-3, with a tentative D call TRBD2 (6 bases). This CDR3 region has 16 residues. The germline CDR1 and CDR2 sequences are MNHNS and SASEGT. Trimming removed 7 bases at V and 0 bases at J, with 17 bases between. The DNA for the CDR3 is TGTGCCAGCACCCAAGCTGGGACTGCTAGCACAGATACGCAGTATTTT. The encoded protein is CASTQAGTASTDTQYF.